This TCR beta chain was captured in a study of blood T cell repertoires in COVID-19 (dated by TCRdb to 2019 to 2021). Regarding the study in general: Samples covering the acute and convalescent phases of COVID-19 were provided by collaborators in the United States, Italy and Spain. Nearly every sample came with metadata listing a de-identified subject ID, COVID-19 status, age in years and sex. Where available, HLA class I and class II types were obtained from metadata supplied by the sample provider rather than from assay-based typing. The material from the prospective study consisted of cDNA or gDNA derived from T cells, B-cell-depleted T cells, or PBMCs. The dataset comprised deeply sampled blood TCRbeta repertoires from subjects exposed to, actively infected with, or recovered from COVID-19. The repertoires were released in a freely available public database intended as a resource for research on the immune response to SARS-CoV-2. Samples were obtained from the ongoing ImmuneRACE study (first 160 participants) and from 1,254 subjects provided by 6 global collaborators. What the work shows at the level of the full study, not this receptor alone: Clinical and demographic metadata were provided uncurated, with the amount varying by source and participant.

This clone was picked up one time. The antigen it binds to is not known. Base qualities are missing; no much larger clone stands one base away. The germline V gene supplies CDR1 LGHNA and CDR2 YSLEER. V is clipped by 1 base and J by 3 bases, and the sequence between their germline boundaries is 9 bases long. Counted from cysteine to phenylalanine, this CDR3 has 14 amino acids. Only the CDR3 portion is preserved as DNA: 42 bases, with reading frame beginning at the first base. TCRbeta CDR3 regions were amplified from genomic DNA using the immunoSEQ Assay, a bias-controlled multiplex PCR. The authors' pipeline ran thus. The number of nucleated cells in each sample was estimated from the amplification of reference gene primers within the assay. To quantify the absolute abundance of each unique TCRbeta CDR3 rearrangement, sequence reads were collapsed and filtered. For each sample, productive Simpson clonality was calculated as the square root of Simpson's diversity index over productive rearrangements. As stored in TCRdb, this immuneACCESS dataset retains in-frame rearrangements with V and J assigned. A fraction of the clones does not appear; measured against another copy, unresolved V genes explain less than half of the discrepancy, and the remainder lacks a known reason. That table gives V, J and clone size, and the DNA gave D and trimming. The sample data list 150,000 to 200,000 clones, and about 86% of these were observed just once. The ten top clones hold about 19% of the sample.

Samples from volunteer blood donors who had recovered from COVID-19 were contributed by a second Seattle source. Collaborating institutions collected whole blood in K2EDTA tubes following their own protocols. For TCRbeta analysis, collaborators shipped samples in one of three forms: frozen whole blood, isolated PBMCs, or DNA extracted from either of those sample types. Material for sequencing was peripheral blood. The clonotype comes from a woman aged 70 to 79 who had recovered from COVID-19. The chain joins TRBV4-3 to TRBJ1-1; a confident D gene designation cannot be given. The CDR3: CASSQAPGYTEAFF. The DNA reads as follows: TGCGCCAGCAGCCAAGCGCCAGGATACACTGAAGCTTTCTTT.